Listed below are T cell receptor beta chains from one sample, sequenced in a study of vaccination effects on CD4 cells after COVID-19. These TCRs are of unknown antigen specificity. Sequencing was performed with immunoSEQ multiplex PCR; in TCRdb, only in-frame clones are kept and a portion is missing. The table has tens of thousands of clones, 78% seen once. The source was CD4+ T cells from PBMCs cultured without peptide, collected after COVID-19 vaccination. Receptors originate from a human donor who received a COVID-19 vaccine. CDR3s leave out the opening cysteine and the closing phenylalanine or tryptophan.

v_call: TRBV28
j_call: TRBJ2-4
cdr3_aa: ATLGLLAENIQY

v_call: TRBV29-1
j_call: TRBJ2-2
cdr3_aa: SVVPNTGELF

v_call: TRBV7-9
j_call: TRBJ2-4
cdr3_aa: ASSLMGSRSAKNIQY

v_call: TRBV30
j_call: TRBJ1-6
cdr3_aa: AWSTGNSPLH

v_call: TRBV4-1
j_call: TRBJ1-6
cdr3_aa: ASSQDRSPLH

v_call: TRBV18
j_call: TRBJ1-4
cdr3_aa: ASSQGPGWGYGLF

v_call: TRBV7-2
j_call: TRBJ1-5
cdr3_aa: ASSPHAGGSQPQH

v_call: TRBV7-9
j_call: TRBJ1-6
cdr3_aa: ASSGQQKTNSPLH

v_call: TRBV2
j_call: TRBJ1-1
cdr3_aa: ASSLAIQGAGTEAF

v_call: TRBV4-1
j_call: TRBJ1-1
cdr3_aa: ASSQEQGPNTEAF

v_call: TRBV11-3
j_call: TRBJ2-3
cdr3_aa: ASSQGVRGTGSTDTQY

v_call: TRBV30
j_call: TRBJ2-1
cdr3_aa: AWSPGLVSSYNEQF

v_call: TRBV2
j_call: TRBJ2-7
cdr3_aa: AGRGRYEQY

v_call: TRBV4-2
j_call: TRBJ2-4
cdr3_aa: ASSQAGTSGGAKNIQY

v_call: TRBV18
j_call: TRBJ1-2
cdr3_aa: ASSLLSGTGGLDYGYT

v_call: TRBV28
j_call: TRBJ2-3
cdr3_aa: ASSPPSGGGSTDTQY

v_call: TRBV7-2
j_call: TRBJ1-4
cdr3_aa: ASSARQEGEKLF

v_call: TRBV5-1
j_call: TRBJ2-4
cdr3_aa: ASSLFQGAGENIQY

v_call: TRBV28
j_call: TRBJ1-4
cdr3_aa: ASRKNRGPNEKLF

v_call: TRBV27
j_call: TRBJ2-1
cdr3_aa: ASSSTNNEQF

v_call: TRBV12-3/TRBV12-4
j_call: TRBJ2-2
cdr3_aa: ASSLGRAGELF

v_call: TRBV19
j_call: TRBJ1-1
cdr3_aa: ASSMTGNTEAF

v_call: TRBV5-1
j_call: TRBJ2-7
cdr3_aa: ASSRDTANYEQY

v_call: TRBV19
j_call: TRBJ1-2
cdr3_aa: ASKVRGSYGYT

v_call: TRBV4-1
j_call: TRBJ1-1
cdr3_aa: ASSRDRFAF

v_call: TRBV7-2
j_call: TRBJ2-2
cdr3_aa: ASSLAGGGATGELF

v_call: TRBV4-1
j_call: TRBJ2-1
cdr3_aa: ASSQDPYLNEQF

v_call: TRBV12-3/TRBV12-4
j_call: TRBJ1-1
cdr3_aa: ASSLAVNTEAF

v_call: TRBV6-6
j_call: TRBJ2-7
cdr3_aa: ASRYTTGPYEQY

v_call: TRBV5-5
j_call: TRBJ2-7
cdr3_aa: ASSISQGTLHEQY

v_call: TRBV19
j_call: TRBJ2-1
cdr3_aa: ASSPWTSGSSYNEQF

v_call: TRBV18
j_call: TRBJ2-7
cdr3_aa: ASSPLPAGGLYEQY

v_call: TRBV29-1
j_call: TRBJ1-1
cdr3_aa: SVEITQNTEAF

v_call: TRBV16
j_call: TRBJ1-3
cdr3_aa: ASSPTTVTTIY

v_call: TRBV7-2
j_call: TRBJ2-7
cdr3_aa: ASSPRGPNSYEQY

v_call: TRBV11-2
j_call: TRBJ1-2
cdr3_aa: ASSPSGGNYGYT

v_call: TRBV19
j_call: TRBJ2-7
cdr3_aa: ASSDTGTSGYEQY

v_call: TRBV5-1
j_call: TRBJ2-1
cdr3_aa: ASSSYSYNEQF

v_call: TRBV4-1
j_call: TRBJ1-2
cdr3_aa: ASSQDTGERGYT

v_call: TRBV4-3
j_call: TRBJ1-5
cdr3_aa: ASSQGALVGPQH

v_call: TRBV6-5
j_call: TRBJ1-4
cdr3_aa: ASSYGGGSGEKLF

v_call: TRBV5-6
j_call: TRBJ2-7
cdr3_aa: ASSLLIRDRGYEQY

v_call: TRBV6-5
j_call: TRBJ1-2
cdr3_aa: ASSPRAGSIYGYT

v_call: TRBV15
j_call: TRBJ2-3
cdr3_aa: ATSSAILGTQY

v_call: TRBV5-1
j_call: TRBJ1-1
cdr3_aa: ASSLDSTNTEAF

v_call: TRBV19
j_call: TRBJ1-2
cdr3_aa: ASSNVRRGNGYT

v_call: TRBV28
j_call: TRBJ1-2
cdr3_aa: ASFDHARGYGYT

v_call: TRBV19
j_call: TRBJ2-7
cdr3_aa: ASSPDGRDTYEQY

v_call: TRBV3-1/TRBV3-2
j_call: TRBJ2-7
cdr3_aa: ASSQGPGVGEQY

v_call: TRBV7-9
j_call: TRBJ1-2
cdr3_aa: ASSRLPGRTDGYT

v_call: TRBV4-1
j_call: TRBJ1-1
cdr3_aa: ASSQTGVNTEAF

v_call: TRBV2
j_call: TRBJ2-2
cdr3_aa: ASASGQGRTGELF

v_call: TRBV4-1
j_call: TRBJ1-2
cdr3_aa: ASSQPVGTGEGYT

v_call: TRBV6-2/TRBV6-3
j_call: TRBJ1-6
cdr3_aa: ASSLGQGPNSPLH

v_call: TRBV30
j_call: TRBJ1-4
cdr3_aa: AWSRDRGHEKLF

v_call: TRBV5-4
j_call: TRBJ2-3
cdr3_aa: ASRSGATDTQY

v_call: TRBV10-3
j_call: TRBJ1-4
cdr3_aa: AISGTNEKLF

v_call: TRBV11-1
j_call: TRBJ2-6
cdr3_aa: ASSFSGANVLT

v_call: TRBV5-4
j_call: TRBJ2-5
cdr3_aa: ASSWGGQETQY